This T cell receptor (beta chain) was found in a study of T cells in Graves' hyperthyroidism and ophthalmopathy. Study context: At initial diagnosis, before any treatment had begun, peripheral blood was obtained.

Patients were excluded because of uncontrolled infection, other autoimmune disease, pregnancy or lactation. The CDR3 runs to 15 residues. Trimming stripped 5 bases from V and 0 bases from J, with 11 bases between. The germline gives CDR1 SGHNT, CDR2 YENEEA. The study, taken as a whole, reports: Appearing also in blood were most of the thyroid clonotypes expanded above 0.001.

The CDR3 regions of TCR beta were amplified from RNA transcripts. RT-PCR in the first round (using the HTBI primer set) targeted the TCR CDR3. TCRdb redid the calling of the multiplex PCR reads with MiXCR, one entry per CDR3 protein. The sample contains about 420,000 distinct CDR3 sequences, roughly an eighth of which appear only once. This clonotype was seen at least ten times. Its matching antigen is unknown. J is TRBJ1-3 and V is TRBV11-3; maybe TRBD1 (5 bases). The clonotype originates from a woman aged 18-29 years with Graves' hyperthyroidism. The sample was blood. In DNA, the CDR3 is TGTGCCAGCAGCCGGGACGGGGTCTCTGGAAACACCATATATTTT. Translating it yields CASSRDGVSGNTIYF.